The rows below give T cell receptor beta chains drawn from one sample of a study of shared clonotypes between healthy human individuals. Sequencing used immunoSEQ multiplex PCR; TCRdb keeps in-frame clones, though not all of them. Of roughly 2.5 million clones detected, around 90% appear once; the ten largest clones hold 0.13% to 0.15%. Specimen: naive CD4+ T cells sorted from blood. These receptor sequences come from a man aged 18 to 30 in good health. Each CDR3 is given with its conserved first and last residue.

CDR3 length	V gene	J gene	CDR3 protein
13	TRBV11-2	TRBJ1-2	CASSRAAPYGYTF
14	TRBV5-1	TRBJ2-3	CASSLVADTDTQYF
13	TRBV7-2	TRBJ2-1	CASSLETHNEQFF
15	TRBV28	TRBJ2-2	CASSLSGPGTGELFF
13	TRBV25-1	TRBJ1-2	CAGRGDTNYGYTF
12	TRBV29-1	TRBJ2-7	CSVDDQGGEQYF
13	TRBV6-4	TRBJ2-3	CASSDQRGDTQYF
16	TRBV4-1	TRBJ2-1	CASSHIDALGTNEQFF
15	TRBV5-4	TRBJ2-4	CASSYGGGSLNIQYF
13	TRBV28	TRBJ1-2	CASSPDRVHGYTF
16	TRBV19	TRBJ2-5	CASSIAAGPYQETQYF
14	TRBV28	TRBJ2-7	CASSQQGAPHEQYF
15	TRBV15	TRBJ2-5	CATSRVQGFQETQYF
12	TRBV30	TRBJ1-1	CAWSVSPPEAFF
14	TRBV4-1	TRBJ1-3	CASSQGTGGNTIYF
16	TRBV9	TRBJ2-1	CASSVRGLAGGGEQFF
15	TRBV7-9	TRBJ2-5	CASGLAEWGPETQYF
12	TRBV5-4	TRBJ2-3	CASSRVTDTQYF
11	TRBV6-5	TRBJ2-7	CASSYAGEQYF
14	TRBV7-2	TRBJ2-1	CASSSMGGGYEQFF
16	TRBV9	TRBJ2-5	CASSDPTSDLQETQYF
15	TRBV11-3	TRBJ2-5	CASSLGTGVQETQYF